The rows below give T cell receptor beta chains drawn from one sample of a study of cytomegalovirus exposure and HLA in healthy donors. Assay used: immunoSEQ multiplex PCR; TCRdb lists only in-frame clones, some missing. The sample comprises roughly 110,000 clones, about two thirds of which are singletons, and about 2.8% rests with the top ten. What was sequenced was PBMCs. The receptors shown here come from a female donor in good health and CMV-seronegative. Both conserved end residues are part of each CDR3. Each record gives: V gene, J gene, D gene, clone size, CDR3 DNA, CDR3 protein. D genes are given only for firm matches. The size entry is marked missing in some rows and otherwise reads once, few, many or a size class.

>TRBV7-2|TRBJ2-3|TRBD2|.
TGTGCCAGCAGCTTAGCCACTCCGGGACTAGCGGGAACAGATACGCAGTATTTT
CASSLATPGLAGTDTQYF
>TRBV4-1|TRBJ2-7|.|few
TGCGCCAGCAGCCAAGGTCCCCTCGGACTAATATTCCACGAGCAGTACTTC
CASSQGPLGLIFHEQYF
>TRBV18|TRBJ2-1|.|.
TGTGCCAGCTCGCGTCTAGCGAGGAACTCCTACAATGAGCAGTTCTTC
CASSRLARNSYNEQFF
>TRBV10-3|TRBJ2-2|.|.
TGTGCCATCAGTGGATCGGGGGATTGGGGTTTCACCGGGGAGCTGTTTTTT
CAISGSGDWGFTGELFF
>TRBV27|TRBJ2-5|.|.
TGTGCCAGCAGTTTATCAACGCGCGGAGAGACCCAGTACTTC
CASSLSTRGETQYF
>TRBV2|TRBJ2-1|TRBD2|.
TGTGCCAGCGACAAGGTAGCGGGGAATGAGCAGTTCTTC
CASDKVAGNEQFF
>TRBV7-3|TRBJ2-2|TRBD2|.
TGTGCCAGCAAGGGGTTAGCGGGAGACCCGAACACCGGGGAGCTGTTTTTT
CASKGLAGDPNTGELFF
>TRBV29-1|TRBJ1-2|.|.
TGCAGCGTTGTCCTGGAGAACTATGGCTACACCTTC
CSVVLENYGYTF
>TRBV2|TRBJ2-2|TRBD2|.
TGTGCCAGCAGTGACGGGCTAGCGGGTACCGGGGAGCTGTTTTTT
CASSDGLAGTGELFF
>TRBV29-1|TRBJ2-3|.|.
TGCAGCGTTGAAGGTCAGGTCACAGATACGCAGTATTTT
CSVEGQVTDTQYF
>TRBV4-3|TRBJ2-1|.|few
TGCGCCAGCAGCCAGGATGGGACTGTGACTTACAATGAGCAGTTCTTC
CASSQDGTVTYNEQFF
>TRBV27|TRBJ2-7|.|.
TGTGCCAGCAGTTCTCTGTGGCGGGAACGTTCCTACGAGCAGTACTTC
CASSSLWRERSYEQYF
>TRBV18|TRBJ2-5|TRBD1|.
TGTGCCAGCTCACCGACAGGGATTGAGACCCAGTACTTC
CASSPTGIETQYF
>TRBV14|TRBJ2-7|.|once
TGTGCCAGCAGCCAAGCGGTTCGGGGGACGAGCTACGAGCAGTACTTC
CASSQAVRGTSYEQYF
>TRBV25-1|TRBJ2-2|.|.
TGTGCCAGCAGTGAAGAAGGATGGCTAACAGCCGGGGAGCTGTTTTTT
CASSEEGWLTAGELFF
>TRBV19|TRBJ2-7|TRBD1|once
TGTGCCAGTAGGCATAAGGGACAGGGGGCCTACGAGCAGTACTTC
CASRHKGQGAYEQYF
>TRBV7-2|TRBJ2-7|.|.
TGTGCCAGCAGGGGGGACTCGGCCTACGAGCAGTACTTC
CASRGDSAYEQYF
>TRBV5-1|TRBJ2-2|.|few
TGCGCCAGCAGCTTGATTGGAGGCGGGACCGGGGAGCTGTTTTTT
CASSLIGGGTGELFF
>TRBV11-2|TRBJ2-7|TRBD1|few
TGTGCCAGCAGACCCGGACAGGTGAGAACCTACGAGCAGTACTTC
CASRPGQVRTYEQYF
>TRBV6-1|TRBJ2-3|.|.
TGTGCCAGCAGTGAAGGCGGAGACACAGATACGCAGTATTTT
CASSEGGDTDTQYF
>TRBV13|TRBJ2-3|TRBD2|.
TGTGCCAGCAGCTTGGGGGGGTGGTGGGAGATCCGGGATACGCAGTATTTT
CASSLGGWWEIRDTQYF
>TRBV7-9|TRBJ1-1|TRBD1|.
TGTGCCAGCGGAAGACAGGGAATGAACACTGAAGCTTTCTTT
CASGRQGMNTEAFF
>TRBV13|TRBJ2-7|.|.
TGTGCCAGCACCCGACGGAGACCCTACGAGCAGTACTTC
CASTRRRPYEQYF
>TRBV28|TRBJ2-1|TRBD1|once
TGTGCCAGCAGTTTAGTGGGACAGAACAATGAGCAGTTCTTC
CASSLVGQNNEQFF
>TRBV19|TRBJ1-5|.|.
TGTGCCAGGAAATCAGGGGAGAGCAATCAGCCCCAGCATTTT
CARKSGESNQPQHF
>TRBV15|TRBJ1-4|.|.
TGTGCCACCACCATTGACAGGTTTAATGAAAAACTGTTTTTT
CATTIDRFNEKLFF
>TRBV19|TRBJ1-2|.|.
TGTGCCAGTAGCACGGGGAAAGTCTATGGCTACACCTTC
CASSTGKVYGYTF
>TRBV28|TRBJ1-4|.|few
TGTGCCAGCAGTCCCCAATGGGGGGATGAAAAACTGTTTTTT
CASSPQWGDEKLFF
>TRBV7-9|TRBJ2-7|.|.
TGTGCCAGCAGCTTCCCAGGGGCCGAGCAGTACTTC
CASSFPGAEQYF
>TRBV30|TRBJ2-7|.|.
TGTGCCTGGATCGAAAAGGTAAGTTTTGGAGGCCAACAACAAAACGCCTACGAGCAGTACTTC
CAWIEKVSFGGQQQNAYEQYF
>TRBV4-1|TRBJ2-3|TRBD2|.
TGCGCCAGCAGCCCGGTGGGACTAGGCACAGATACGCAGTATTTT
CASSPVGLGTDTQYF
>TRBV18|TRBJ2-7|.|.
TGTGCCAGCTCAACGGACATTAACGAGCAGTACTTC
CASSTDINEQYF
>TRBV25-1|TRBJ1-4|.|.
TGTGCCAGCAGTGAATCTGTCAGGGGATATAATGAAAAACTGTTTTTT
CASSESVRGYNEKLFF